These 27 T cell receptor beta chains share one sample of origin, sequenced in a study of blood T cell repertoires in COVID-19. Profiled with immunoSEQ multiplex PCR; TCRdb holds only in-frame clones, not every one. Of roughly 200,000 clones in the sample, under 90% were seen once. Sequencing was performed on peripheral blood. The source of these receptors is a man aged 35-49 years with acute or convalescent COVID-19.

The chain joins TRBV12-3 or TRBV12-4 to TRBJ1-2; the D is unclear. The CDR3 runs 13 residues. Trimming cost V 3 bases and J 8 bases, with 13 bases left between them. The CDR3 reads CASSFFSSEGYTF. The CDR3 nucleotides read TGTGCCAGCAGTTTTTTTAGCTCTGAGGGCTACACCTTC.

The CDR3 loop reads CASSMWGATEAFF. The DNA of the CDR3 is TGTGCCAGTAGTATGTGGGGCGCCACTGAAGCTTTCTTT. The chain recombines TRBV19 with TRBJ1-1; D may be TRBD1 (5 bases). Between the trimmed V and J ends, which lost 3 bases and 4 bases, there was a span of 9 bases. Germline CDR1 reads LNHDA; CDR2 reads SQIVND (reference sequence). There are 13 residues in the CDR3.

The rearrangement joins TRBV18 to TRBJ2-2; the match to TRBD2 covers 12 bases. Per germline, CDR1 KGHSH and CDR2 LQKENI. This CDR3 has 16 residues. V was clipped by 5 bases and J by 4 bases; unmatched bases: 5. CDR3 protein: CASSSTSGGPTGELFF. CDR3 DNA sequence: TGTGCCAGCTCATCTACTAGCGGGGGGCCCACCGGGGAGCTGTTTTTT.

CDR3 in amino acids: CASSQDHGPNTEAFF. In nucleotides, the CDR3 is TGCGCCAGCAGCCAAGATCACGGTCCGAACACTGAAGCTTTCTTT. This chain connects TRBV4-1 to TRBJ1-1; D is unclear. Trimming stripped 0 bases from V and 1 base from J, with 9 bases between. Germline values: CDR1 MGHRA, CDR2 YSYEKL. The CDR3 spans 15 residues.

The chain combines TRBV19 with TRBJ1-2; perhaps TRBD1 as D (6 bases). V was cut by 9 bases and J by 1 base, with 15 bases left in between. Germline-derived CDR1 and CDR2 are LNHDA and SQIVND (reference sequence). The CDR3 totals 14 residues. The CDR3 spells CASVQGKINYGYTF. The CDR3 DNA is TGTGCCAGCGTCCAGGGGAAAATTAACTATGGCTACACCTTC. Filled out from reference TRBV19 and TRBJ1-2, the complete variable domain reads DGGITQSPKYLFRKEGQNVTLSCEQNLNHDAMYWYRQDPGQGLRLIYYSQIVNDFQKGDIAEGYSVSREKKESFPLTVTSAQKNPTAFYLCASVQGKINYGYTFGSGTRLTVV.

This chain connects TRBV29-1 to TRBJ2-2; possibly TRBD2 for D (5 bases). Germline loops: CDR1 SQVTM, CDR2 ANQGSEA. V lost 4 bases, J lost 6 bases, and 15 bases lay in between. The CDR3 runs 14 residues. CDR3 sequence reads: CSVAEGSFSGELFF. The CDR3 nucleotides are TGCAGCGTTGCCGAGGGCAGCTTCTCCGGGGAGCTGTTTTTT.

The genes are TRBV18 and TRBJ1-2; 10 nucleotides match TRBD1. CDR3 length: 16 residues. CDR1 is KGHSH and CDR2 is LQKENI in the germline V gene. V lost 2 bases to trimming and J lost 0 bases; unmatched junction nucleotides: 3. CDR3 amino acids: CASSPSGTGANYGYTF. CDR3 DNA: TGTGCCAGCTCACCATCCGGGACAGGGGCTAACTATGGCTACACCTTC.

The rearrangement uses TRBV19 and TRBJ2-2; 8 bases line up with TRBD1. CDR1 and CDR2 from the germline V gene are LNHDA and SQIVND (reference sequence). Losses at the gene ends were 3 bases for V and 2 bases for J; bases not matched to a gene: 5. CDR3 length equals 16 residues. The CDR3 sequence is CASSIIRGLNTGELFF. DNA of the CDR3: TGTGCCAGTAGTATCATCAGGGGGCTAAACACCGGGGAGCTGTTTTTT.

About this clone itself: Other DNA sequences in this sample translate to the same CDR3. DNA for the CDR3: TGTGCCAGCAGTTTTGGCAGGGGCACAGATACGCAGTATTTT. Translating it yields CASSFGRGTDTQYF. The V gene is TRBV27, the J gene TRBJ2-3; tentatively, D is TRBD1 (5 bases). Trimming removed 3 bases from V and 1 base from J, with 8 bases in between. The CDR3 is 14 amino acids. Germline V gene data show CDR1 as MNHEY and CDR2 as SMNVEV (reference sequence).

DNA for the CDR3: TGTGCCAGCCAGGGGCTTTCGAACACCGGGGAGCTGTTTTTT. This translates into CASQGLSNTGELFF. The chain is built from TRBV7-2 and TRBJ2-2, with a weak D call TRBD1 (6 bases). The germline V gene encodes CDR1 SGHTA and CDR2 FQGNSA. The CDR3 covers 14 residues. V lost 8 bases and J lost 0, with 10 bases in between. Looking up the rest from reference TRBV7-2 and TRBJ2-2 gives the full variable domain: GAGVSQSPSNKVTEKGKDVELRCDPISGHTALYWYRQSLGQGLEFLIYFQGNSAPDKSGLPSDRFSAERTGGSVSTLTIQRTQQEDSAVYLCASQGLSNTGELFFGEGSRLTVL.

The gene calls are TRBV5-5 and TRBJ1-5; 7 nucleotides align to TRBD1. With 6 bases clipped from V and 4 bases from J, the junction kept 10 bases outside the gene matches. Per the germline V gene, CDR1 is SGHKS and CDR2 is YYEKEE (reference sequence). The CDR3 has 15 residues. In nucleotides, the CDR3 is TGTGCCAGCACCTCCACAGGGGTCCCAAATCAGCCCCAGCATTTT. It codes for CASTSTGVPNQPQHF.

This clone was detected once. The CDR3 here is CASSAADRGPNYEQYF. CDR3 nucleotide sequence: TGTGCCAGCAGCGCCGCAGACAGGGGCCCTAACTACGAGCAGTACTTC. The rearrangement uses TRBV4-2 and TRBJ2-7; 8 bases match TRBD1. J gave up 3 bases and V 5 bases, and 12 bases lay outside the gene matches. Germline V CDR1 and CDR2: LGHNA, YNFKEQ. CDR3 length: 16 amino acids.

This rearrangement joins TRBV27 to TRBJ2-7; 12 nucleotides agree with TRBD1. This CDR3 contains 16 residues. Germline trimming cut 3 bases from V and 3 bases from J; bases unmatched to any gene: 6. In germline, CDR1 is MNHEY, CDR2 SMNVEV (reference sequence). CDR3 loop: CASSFGGTGGHYEQYF. As DNA, the CDR3 is TGTGCCAGCAGTTTCGGGGGGACAGGGGGCCACTACGAGCAGTACTTC.

The V and J genes are TRBV7-3 and TRBJ1-1; the D is unclear. Germline V lookup: CDR1 SGHTA, CDR2 FQGTGA. V shed 1 base and J shed 9 bases, with 12 bases lying between them. This CDR3 comprises 13 residues. The CDR3 spells CASSLRAGVQAFF. CDR3 coding DNA: TGTGCCAGCAGCTTAAGGGCCGGGGTGCAAGCTTTCTTT.

This chain connects TRBV19 to TRBJ1-2, with D possibly being TRBD1 (5 bases). The V end lost 5 bases, the J end lost 4 bases, and 17 bases lay between the germline ends. This CDR3 has 15 amino acids. In germline, CDR1 is LNHDA, CDR2 SQIVND (reference sequence). The CDR3 reads CASSPQGVQGYGYTF. For the CDR3, the DNA is TGTGCCAGTAGTCCCCAAGGGGTCCAGGGCTATGGCTACACCTTC.

The rearrangement links TRBV5-4 to TRBJ2-3; 13 bases fit TRBD2. Germline values: CDR1 SGHNT, CDR2 YYREEE (reference sequence). V shed 0 bases, J shed 2 bases, and the junction held 9 bases outside the gene matches. The CDR3 has 19 residues. The CDR3 region is CASSLGLAGGRGYTDTQYF. For the CDR3, the DNA is TGTGCCAGCAGCTTGGGACTAGCGGGGGGCCGGGGTTACACAGATACGCAGTATTTT.

V gene TRBV4-1 combines with J gene TRBJ2-1; 9 bases agree with TRBD2. This CDR3 has 17 residues. V shed 0 bases, J shed 4 bases, and the junction held 7 bases outside the gene matches. CDR1 and CDR2 (germline): MGHRA, YSYEKL. DNA for the CDR3: TGCGCCAGCAGCCAAGATCTCGTCGCGGGGGGGTACAATGAGCAGTTCTTC. Amino acids: CASSQDLVAGGYNEQFF.

The chain uses TRBV28 and TRBJ2-3; D gene uncertain. This CDR3 has 14 residues. Trimming took 3 bases from V and 0 from J, leaving 7 bases between them. The germline gives CDR1 MDHEN, CDR2 SYDVKM. The CDR3 DNA sequence: TGTGCCAGCAGTTTCAGTCTTAGCACAGATACGCAGTATTTT. Its translation: CASSFSLSTDTQYF.

The chain joins TRBV5-8 to TRBJ2-7; no definite D call. CDR1 SGHTS and CDR2 YDEGEE come from the germline V gene. The CDR3 is 12 amino acids. Between the trimmed V and J ends, which lost 2 bases and 5 bases, there was a span of 8 bases. The CDR3 DNA sequence: TGTGCCAGCAGCTTTGAGGCGAACGAGCAGTACTTC. It encodes CASSFEANEQYF.

The rearrangement uses TRBV30 and TRBJ2-6, with 8 positions matching TRBD2. Germline V lookup: CDR1 GTSNPN, CDR2 SVGIG (reference sequence). The CDR3 totals 15 residues. After removal of 2 bases from V and 1 base from J, the junction contained 1 base not matched to a gene. The CDR3 reads CAWSPGGSGANVLTF. CDR3 bases: TGTGCCTGGAGTCCGGGGGGGTCTGGGGCCAACGTCCTGACTTTC.

V gene TRBV13 combines with J gene TRBJ2-7; a weak D match, TRBD2 (6 bases). CDR3 length: 16 amino acids. CDR1 is PRHDT, CDR2 FYEKMQ, per germline (reference sequence). V lost 0 bases to trimming and J lost 2 bases, with 14 bases between them. The CDR3 protein is CASSLGRGGEPYEQYF. CDR3 nucleotide sequence: TGTGCCAGCAGCTTAGGCCGGGGCGGGGAGCCCTACGAGCAGTACTTC.

The CDR3 region has the DNA TGTGCCAGCAGCTTATTGCGGGGGGGCCGGGAGACCCAGTACTTC. It yields the protein CASSLLRGGRETQYF. V gene TRBV11-2 combines with J gene TRBJ2-5; TRBD2 matches 9 bases. Germline V gene lookup returns CDR1 SGHAT and CDR2 FQNNGV. The V segment lost 2 bases and the J segment 5 bases; nucleotides outside the gene matches: 6. CDR3 length equals 15 residues.

The chain uses TRBV12-3 or TRBV12-4 and TRBJ1-6; D remains unclear. CDR3 length equals 13 residues. Trimming removed 3 bases from V and 7 bases from J, with 7 bases in between. For the CDR3, the DNA is TGTGCCAGCAGTTTTAAAGAGAATTCACCCCTCCACTTT. Its translation is CASSFKENSPLHF.

This clone was observed a single time. The rearrangement links TRBV5-1 to TRBJ2-7, with TRBD1 matching over 7 bases. Germline CDR1 reads SGHRS; CDR2 reads YFSETQ. With 4 bases clipped from V and 1 base from J, the junction kept 8 bases outside the gene matches. The CDR3 loop spans 15 amino acids. CDR3 amino acids: CASSTGTVWSYEQYF. CDR3 sequence (DNA): TGCGCCAGCAGCACCGGGACAGTCTGGTCCTACGAGCAGTACTTC.

This chain connects TRBV6-5 to TRBJ2-7, with 7 positions matching TRBD2. From germline, CDR1 is MNHEY and CDR2 SVGAGI. This CDR3 has 13 residues. The junction had 5 bases not matched to a gene; V was cut back by 3 bases and J by 6 bases. The CDR3: CASSYPSGGEQYF. CDR3 DNA sequence: TGTGCCAGCAGTTATCCTAGCGGCGGCGAGCAGTACTTC.

The V gene is TRBV5-1, the J gene TRBJ1-1, with D unclear. The V gene's germline CDR1 is SGHRS and CDR2 YFSETQ. V lost 0 bases and J lost 5, with 17 bases in between. This CDR3 region has 16 residues. For the CDR3, the DNA is TGCGCCAGCAGCTTGGAGCCCGGGAGGGTTCTAACTGAAGCTTTCTTT. Translating it yields CASSLEPGRVLTEAFF.

The chain joins TRBV18 to TRBJ1-2; 7 nucleotides align to TRBD1. J gave up 3 bases and V 3 bases, and 4 bases lay outside the gene matches. In germline, CDR1 is KGHSH, CDR2 LQKENI. This CDR3 comprises 14 residues. The CDR3 is CASSPGRGDYGYTF. In DNA form, the CDR3 reads TGTGCCAGCTCACCGGGCAGGGGGGACTATGGCTACACCTTC.